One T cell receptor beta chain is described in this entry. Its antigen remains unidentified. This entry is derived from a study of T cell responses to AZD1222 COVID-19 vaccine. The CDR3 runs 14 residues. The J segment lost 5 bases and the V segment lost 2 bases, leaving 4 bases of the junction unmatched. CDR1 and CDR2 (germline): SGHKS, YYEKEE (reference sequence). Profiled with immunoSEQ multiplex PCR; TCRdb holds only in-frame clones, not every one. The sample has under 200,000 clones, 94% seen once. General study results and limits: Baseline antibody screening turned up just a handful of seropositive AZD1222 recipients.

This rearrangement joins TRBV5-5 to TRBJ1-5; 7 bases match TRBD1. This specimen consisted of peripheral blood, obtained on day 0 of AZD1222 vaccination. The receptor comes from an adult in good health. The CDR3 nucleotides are TGTGCCAGCAGCTTTGACAGGGAATATCAGCCCCAGCATTTT. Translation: CASSFDREYQPQHF.